This T cell receptor (beta chain) stems from a study of blood T cell repertoires in COVID-19 (dated by TCRdb to 2018 to 2020). Describing the broader study: The collaborator samples originated in the United States, Italy and Spain and spanned the acute and convalescent phases of COVID-19. The material from the prospective study consisted of cDNA or gDNA derived from T cells, B-cell-depleted T cells, or PBMCs. Where HLA class I and class II types were available, the types were taken from metadata supplied by the sample provider, not from assay-based typing. Subjects who had been exposed to COVID-19, were actively infected with it, or had recovered from it provided the deeply sampled blood TCRbeta repertoires that made up the dataset. Sample metadata almost always included a de-identified subject ID, COVID-19 status, age in years and sex. The samples were drawn from two sources: the first 160 participants of the ongoing ImmuneRACE study, and about 1,300 subjects contributed by 6 global collaborators. The repertoires were made available in a free public database intended to serve as a resource for research on the immune response to SARS-CoV-2. Here is what the overall study found, with its caveats: How much clinical and demographic metadata was included differed by source and by participant, and the metadata was provided uncurated.

The immunoSEQ Assay, a bias-controlled multiplex PCR, was used to amplify TCRbeta CDR3 regions from genomic DNA. The study's processing was this. Nucleated cell counts per sample were estimated from amplification of reference gene primers within the assay. Sequence reads were collapsed and filtered to measure the absolute abundance of every unique TCRbeta CDR3 rearrangement. For each sample, productive Simpson clonality was calculated by taking the square root of Simpson's diversity index across productive rearrangements. The table was pulled from immuneACCESS by TCRdb, which kept in-frame rearrangements only. Such tables lose some clones; where checked, under half of the loss comes from unresolved V genes, and the rest has no known cause. V, J and clone size derive from that table, while D and trimming were established from the DNA sequence. The sample table records 200,000 to 250,000 clones; 88% of these occur just once. The top ten clones comprise 2.7% of the sample.

Whole blood was collected in K2EDTA tubes by collaborating institutions according to the institutions' own protocols. For TCRbeta analysis, collaborators shipped samples in one of three forms: frozen whole blood, isolated PBMCs, or DNA extracted from either of those sample types. Comments on this clone: Which antigen it targets is not known. Base quality data are lacking; no much larger clone is found one base away.

The V end loses 5 bases and the J end loses 2 bases, and a stretch of 12 bases separates them. Reading from cysteine to phenylalanine, the CDR3 counts 14 amino acids. Solely the CDR3 DNA is kept, with 42 bases framed from the first base. The germline V gene yields MDHEN for CDR1 and SYDVKM for CDR2. The rearranged chain carries TRBV28 and TRBJ1-2, with the D gene not confidently named. The specimen was peripheral blood. The TCR comes from a woman aged 55 to 70 with acute or convalescent COVID-19. The base sequence is TGTGCCAGCAGTCCCCCCGGGGTGAACTATGGCTACACCTTC. Its product reads: CASSPPGVNYGYTF.